This entry concerns a single TCR beta chain. The sample comes from a study of shared clonotypes between healthy human individuals. Produced via immunoSEQ multiplex PCR; TCRdb's table is partial and in-frame only. The table has roughly 500,000 clones, about 82% seen once. The CDR3 totals 14 residues. V shed 3 bases and J shed 2 bases, with 12 bases lying between them. CDR1 is SGHNT, CDR2 YYREEE, per germline (reference sequence). The receptor's source is a woman aged 40-49 years in good health. Some clones in this sample may be carry-over from other donors' samples. Specimen: PBMCs. The V call is TRBV5-4, the J call TRBJ2-7; D gene ambiguous. The CDR3 DNA reads TGTGCCAGCAGCTCCGGGCTCTCCCCCTACGAGCAGTACTTC. It is translated as CASSSGLSPYEQYF. Variable domain in full (rest from reference TRBV5-4 and TRBJ2-7): ETGVTQSPTHLIKTRGQQVTLRCSSQSGHNTVSWYQQALGQGPQFIFQYYREEENGRGNFPPRFSGLQFPNYSSELNVNALELDDSALYLCASSSGLSPYEQYFGPGTRLTVT.